Presented here are 26 T cell receptor beta chains from one specimen sequenced in a study of blood T cell repertoires in COVID-19. Repertoires were generated with immunoSEQ multiplex PCR, while TCRdb's copy carries only in-frame clones and drops some. The table includes 150,000 to 200,000 clones, about 89% detected once. Sequencing used peripheral blood. These receptors originate from an older man with acute or convalescent COVID-19.

This clone showed up just once. V is TRBV7-6 and J is TRBJ2-2; TRBD2 matches 9 bases. The J segment lost 4 bases and the V segment lost 5 bases, leaving 11 bases of the junction unmatched. Germline CDR1 reads SGHVS; CDR2 reads FNYEAQ. This CDR3 is built from 17 residues. The CDR3 DNA reads TGTGCCAGCAGCCCGACAGGCGGGGGGGCGGTCACCGGGGAGCTGTTTTTT. Amino acids: CASSPTGGGAVTGELFF.

The V call is TRBV3-1 (or the pseudogene TRBV3-2), the J call TRBJ1-2, with TRBD1 as a possible D gene (6 bases). V gave up 3 bases and J gave up 8 bases, with 16 bases separating them. Germline V CDR1 and CDR2: LGHDT, YNNKEL (reference sequence). This CDR3 comprises 14 residues. CDR3 sequence reads: CASSHYRTDEGYTF. The CDR3 coding sequence is TGTGCCAGCAGCCACTATCGGACAGACGAGGGCTACACCTTC.

J is TRBJ2-7 and V is TRBV24-1; D is possibly TRBD1 (5 bases). From germline, CDR1 is KGHDR and CDR2 SFDVKD. Trimming left V 10 bases short and J 2 bases short, with 17 bases between. The CDR3 has 14 residues. CDR3: CATGIGAVTYEQYF. In DNA form, the CDR3 reads TGTGCCACTGGGATTGGGGCAGTGACCTACGAGCAGTACTTC.

This clone was recorded only once. V is TRBV28 and J is TRBJ2-7; D might be TRBD1 (6 bases). The CDR3 is 14 amino acids. The germline V gene encodes CDR1 MDHEN and CDR2 SYDVKM. Trimming removed 5 bases from V and 3 bases from J, with 14 bases in between. This CDR3 reads CASSTGTYLYEQYF. The CDR3 DNA reads as TGTGCCAGCAGTACCGGGACATACCTCTACGAGCAGTACTTC.

The chain employs TRBV18 and TRBJ2-7; 10 bases line up with TRBD2. The V gene's germline CDR1 is KGHSH and CDR2 LQKENI. Germline trimming cut 0 bases from V and 7 bases from J; bases unmatched to any gene: 12. There are 17 residues in the CDR3. CDR3 residues: CASSPPASGGHRKEQYF. In nucleotides, the CDR3 is TGTGCCAGCTCACCACCGGCTAGCGGGGGCCACAGGAAAGAGCAGTACTTC.

Here the CDR3 reads CASSESRGFGYTF. The CDR3 DNA reads TGTGCCAGCAGTGAAAGCAGGGGTTTTGGCTACACCTTC. The chain combines TRBV2 with TRBJ1-2; D may be TRBD1 (6 bases). V gave up 2 bases and J gave up 7 bases, with 11 bases separating them. The V gene's germline CDR1 is SNHLY and CDR2 FYNNEI. The CDR3 extends over 13 amino acids.

This clone was found once. The genes are TRBV12-3 or TRBV12-4 and TRBJ2-3; D gene ambiguous. Trimming took 3 bases from V and 6 from J, leaving 10 bases between them. There are 13 residues in the CDR3. In DNA form, the CDR3 reads TGTGCCAGCAGTTTGGCTAGTACGGATACGCAGTATTTT. It codes for CASSLASTDTQYF.

The rearrangement links TRBV28 to TRBJ2-7; D is ambiguous. The germline gives CDR1 MDHEN, CDR2 SYDVKM. CDR3 length: 13 amino acids. The V end lost 4 bases, the J end lost 0 bases, and 7 bases lay between the germline ends. DNA of the CDR3: TGTGCCAGCAGTTATGACACCTCCTACGAGCAGTACTTC. Its protein is CASSYDTSYEQYF.

The chain carries TRBV6-5 and TRBJ1-5; D call uncertain. The CDR3 spans 13 residues. The V end was cut by 0 bases, the J end by 7 bases, with 7 bases between. Germline CDR1 reads MNHEY; CDR2 reads SVGAGI. In nucleotides, the CDR3 is TGTGCCAGCAGTTACTCCAGTCGACAGCCCCAGCATTTT. Encoded protein: CASSYSSRQPQHF.

The V gene is TRBV4-2, the J gene TRBJ2-1; D call uncertain. Trimming shortened V by 2 bases and J by 5 bases, and 13 bases separated the two germline ends. The germline V gene encodes CDR1 LGHNA and CDR2 YNFKEQ. The CDR3 has 15 residues. CDR3 coding DNA: TGTGCCAGCAGCCAATACCTGGTCCGGGACAATGAGCAGTTCTTC. This translates into CASSQYLVRDNEQFF.

This clone turned up a few times. The chain recombines TRBV27 with TRBJ2-2; D ambiguous. Germline values: CDR1 MNHEY, CDR2 SMNVEV (reference sequence). CDR3 length equals 15 residues. The V and J ends lost 5 bases and 6 bases respectively, with 16 bases between them. CDR3 DNA sequence: TGTGCCAGCAGTGCCGACGGGTCAAGTCCCGGGGAGCTGTTTTTT. This encodes CASSADGSSPGELFF.

The rearrangement uses TRBV5-6 and TRBJ1-6, with TRBD1 identical over 7 bases. CDR1 is SGHDT and CDR2 is YYEEEE in the germline V gene. The length of the CDR3 is 18 residues. Trimming took 0 bases from V and 5 from J; bases not matched to a gene: 11. The CDR3: CASSLADLWDSDNSPLHF. The CDR3 DNA reads as TGTGCCAGCAGCTTGGCCGATTTGTGGGACAGTGATAATTCACCCCTCCACTTT.

The V and J genes are TRBV14 and TRBJ2-1; 7 nucleotides line up with TRBD1. The CDR3 length is 17 residues. The trim removed 1 base at V and 3 bases at J, leaving 9 bases unmatched. Germline values: CDR1 SGHDN, CDR2 FVKESK. Here the CDR3 reads CASSQGLRDRNYNEQFF. Here the CDR3 DNA reads TGTGCCAGCAGCCAAGGCCTGAGGGACAGAAACTACAATGAGCAGTTCTTC.

The rearrangement uses TRBV21-1 and TRBJ2-3; TRBD1, the D gene given by the table, was not confirmed from the DNA. TRBV21-1 is a pseudogene. This CDR3 region has 17 residues. The CDR3 region is CASSKLQVPLSTDTQYF. As DNA, the CDR3 is TGTGCCAGCAGCAAACTACAGGTCCCCCTTAGCACAGATACGCAGTATTTT.

The chain carries TRBV5-1 and TRBJ2-2, with a possible D match to TRBD1 (5 bases). Germline V gene sequence: CDR1 SGHRS, CDR2 YFSETQ. CDR3 length equals 14 residues. Trimming stripped 6 bases from V and 0 bases from J, with 9 bases between. The CDR3 loop is CASKGVANTGELFF. As DNA, the CDR3 is TGCGCCAGCAAAGGGGTCGCGAACACCGGGGAGCTGTTTTTT. The full variable domain, rest sourced from reference TRBV5-1 and TRBJ2-2, is KAGVTQTPRYLIKTRGQQVTLSCSPISGHRSVSWYQQTPGQGLQFLFEYFSETQRNKGNFPGRFSGRQFSNSRSEMNVSTLELGDSALYLCASKGVANTGELFFGEGSRLTVL.

The chain employs TRBV5-8 and TRBJ1-1; unclear D gene. Trimming left V 4 bases short and J 5 bases short, with 21 bases between. CDR3 length: 16 amino acids. Germline V gives CDR1 SGHTS, CDR2 YDEGEE. For the CDR3, the DNA is TGTGCCAGCAGCCCGCGAGGAGGGATGAGAAGGACTGAAGCTTTCTTT. Encoded protein: CASSPRGGMRRTEAFF.

The rearrangement links TRBV5-4 to TRBJ2-5; D call uncertain. V lost 4 bases to trimming and J lost 5 bases, with 9 bases between them. The CDR3 consists of 12 residues. CDR1 and CDR2 from the germline V gene are SGHNT and YYREEE (reference sequence). Here the CDR3 DNA reads TGTGCCAGCAGCCCCAGATTCGAGACCCAGTACTTC. Protein product: CASSPRFETQYF.

The chain recombines TRBV5-1 with TRBJ2-7; the D gene is possibly TRBD2 (6 bases). Germline V lookup: CDR1 SGHRS, CDR2 YFSETQ. This CDR3 is built from 13 residues. The V end lost 4 bases, the J end lost 0 bases, and 8 bases lay between the germline ends. The CDR3 reads CASSPGLSYEQYF. CDR3 DNA: TGCGCCAGCAGCCCGGGACTCTCCTACGAGCAGTACTTC.

The V and J genes are TRBV7-2 and TRBJ2-2; D might be TRBD1 (5 bases). The V and J ends lost 3 bases and 3 bases respectively, with 11 bases between them. Germline loops: CDR1 SGHTA, CDR2 FQGNSA. CDR3 length: 15 residues. The CDR3 region has the DNA TGTGCCAGCAGCTTGAGTCCAGGGTACACCGGGGAGCTGTTTTTT. It codes for CASSLSPGYTGELFF.

V and J are TRBV18 and TRBJ2-5, with D possibly being TRBD1 (5 bases). The CDR3 extends over 14 amino acids. Per the germline V gene, CDR1 is KGHSH and CDR2 is LQKENI. The V end lost 2 bases, the J end lost 3 bases, and 10 bases lay between the germline ends. CDR3 protein: CASSPVGVKETQYF. CDR3 nucleotides: TGTGCCAGCTCACCAGTAGGGGTTAAAGAGACCCAGTACTTC. Combining the CDR3 with reference TRBV18 and TRBJ2-5 gives the whole variable domain NAGVMQNPRHLVRRRGQEARLRCSPMKGHSHVYWYRQLPEEGLKFMVYLQKENIIDESGMPKERFSAEFPKEGPSILRIQQVVRGDSAAYFCASSPVGVKETQYFGPGTRLLVL.

This clone was recorded at least ten times. The chain links TRBV5-1 to TRBJ2-2; D remains unclear. The germline gives CDR1 SGHRS, CDR2 YFSETQ. V lost 0 bases and J 4 bases, leaving 13 bases between the germline ends. This CDR3 is 16 amino acids long. Written as DNA, the CDR3 is TGCGCCAGCAGCTTGGGACATGGAACGAGCACCGGGGAGCTGTTTTTT. Its protein is CASSLGHGTSTGELFF.

The gene calls are TRBV27 and TRBJ1-6; D possibly corresponds to TRBD1 (5 bases). The V end was cut by 3 bases, the J end by 10 bases, with 10 bases between. CDR3 length equals 13 residues. Per germline, CDR1 MNHEY and CDR2 SMNVEV (reference sequence). CDR3 coding DNA: TGTGCCAGCAGTTTCCAGGGTGGGTCACCCCTCCACTTT. This codes for CASSFQGGSPLHF.

V usage is TRBV6-6 and J usage is TRBJ1-1; 7 bases map to TRBD1. The CDR3 runs 13 residues. CDR1 and CDR2 (germline): MNHNY, SVGAGI (reference sequence). The V and J ends lost 5 bases and 5 bases, in that order; junction bases with no gene match: 5. The CDR3 coding sequence is TGTGCCAGCAGTAGGCCCAGGGGGACTGAAGCTTTCTTT. Translating it yields CASSRPRGTEAFF.

This clone has just a few counts. This chain joins TRBV27 and TRBJ2-1, with a tentative D call TRBD1 (5 bases). The CDR3 runs to 15 residues. V was clipped by 0 bases and J by 4 bases, with 10 bases between them. Germline V gene data show CDR1 as MNHEY and CDR2 as SMNVEV (reference sequence). The CDR3 region has the DNA TGTGCCAGCAGTTTATCGGACACCGTATACAATGAGCAGTTCTTC. Translated, it gives CASSLSDTVYNEQFF.

The V and J genes are TRBV18 and TRBJ1-4; tentatively, D is TRBD1 (5 bases). V was pared by 3 bases and J by 5 bases, with 10 bases between. The CDR3 is made up of 14 amino acids. Germline CDR1 is KGHSH and CDR2 is LQKENI. For the CDR3, the DNA is TGTGCCAGCTCACCCAGGGAGGCCAATGAAAAACTGTTTTTT. Translating it yields CASSPREANEKLFF.

This clone was recorded once. The V and J genes are TRBV25-1 and TRBJ2-5, with 14 positions matching TRBD2. V was pared by 5 bases and J by 5 bases, with 13 bases of the junction left unmatched. Germline V gene sequence: CDR1 MGHDK, CDR2 SYGVNS. This CDR3 has 18 residues. The CDR3 region has the DNA TGTGCCAGCAGTCCGACTAGCGGGAGGGCCATTGGTCGGGAGACCCAGTACTTC. It encodes CASSPTSGRAIGRETQYF.